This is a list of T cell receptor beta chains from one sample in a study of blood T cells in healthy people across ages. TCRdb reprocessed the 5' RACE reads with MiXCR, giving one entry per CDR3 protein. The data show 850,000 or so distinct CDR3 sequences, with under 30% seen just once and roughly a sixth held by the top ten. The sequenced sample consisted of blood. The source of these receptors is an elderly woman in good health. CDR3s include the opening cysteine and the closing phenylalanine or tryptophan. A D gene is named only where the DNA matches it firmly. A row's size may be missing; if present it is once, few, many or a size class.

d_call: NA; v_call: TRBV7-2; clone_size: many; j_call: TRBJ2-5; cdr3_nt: TGTGCCAGCAGCCCGCGCTACCAAGAGACCCAGTACTTC; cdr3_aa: CASSPRYQETQYF
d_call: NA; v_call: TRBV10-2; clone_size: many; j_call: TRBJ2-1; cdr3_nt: TGCGCCAGCAGTGAGGGGGGGTTAAGCTCCTACAATGAGCAGTTCTTC; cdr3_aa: CASSEGGLSSYNEQFF
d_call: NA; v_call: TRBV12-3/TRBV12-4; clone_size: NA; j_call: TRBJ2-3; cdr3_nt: TGTGCCAGCAGTCAATACAGGGTTAGCGCAGATGTGCAGTATTTT; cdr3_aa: CASSQYRVSADVQYF
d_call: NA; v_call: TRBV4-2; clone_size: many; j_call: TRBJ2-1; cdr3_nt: TGTGCCAGCAGCCAAGAATACAATGAGCAGTTCTTC; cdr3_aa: CASSQEYNEQFF
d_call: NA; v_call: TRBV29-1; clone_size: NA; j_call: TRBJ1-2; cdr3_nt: TGCAGCGTTTGGGGCAGCTATGGCTACACCTTC; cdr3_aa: CSVWGSYGYTF
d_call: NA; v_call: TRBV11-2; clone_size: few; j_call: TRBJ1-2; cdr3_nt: TGTGCCAGCAGCCCACTTTTGGGGACGGGCTACACCTTC; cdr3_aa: CASSPLLGTGYTF
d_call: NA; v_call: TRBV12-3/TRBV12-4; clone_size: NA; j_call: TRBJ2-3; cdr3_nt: TGTGCCAGCAGTTACGGGCGGGGTAGGGCAGATATGCAGTATTTT; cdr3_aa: CASSYGRGRADMQYF
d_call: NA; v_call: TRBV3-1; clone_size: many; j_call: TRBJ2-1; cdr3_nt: TGTGCCAGCAGCCAAGTCTTCCATGAGCAGTTCTTC; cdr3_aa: CASSQVFHEQFF
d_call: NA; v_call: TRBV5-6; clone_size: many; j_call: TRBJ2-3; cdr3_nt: TGTGCCAGCAGCTTTGTAGGGGAGGATACGCAGTATTTT; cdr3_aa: CASSFVGEDTQYF
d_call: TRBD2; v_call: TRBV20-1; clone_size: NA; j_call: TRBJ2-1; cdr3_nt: TGCAGTGCTAGATCCCTGGGGACTAGCGAGTACAATGAGCAGTTCTTC; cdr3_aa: CSARSLGTSEYNEQFF
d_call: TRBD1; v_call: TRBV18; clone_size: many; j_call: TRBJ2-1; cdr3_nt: TGTGCCAGCTCACTTACCGGGACAGGTAACTACAATGAGCAGTTCTTC; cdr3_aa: CASSLTGTGNYNEQFF
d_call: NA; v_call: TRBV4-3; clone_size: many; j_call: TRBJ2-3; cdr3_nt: TGCGCCAGCAGCCACCGGGGAACAGATACGCAGTATTTT; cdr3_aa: CASSHRGTDTQYF
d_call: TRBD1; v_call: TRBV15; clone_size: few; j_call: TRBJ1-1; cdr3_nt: TGTGCCACCAGCAGAGATCCACTAGACAGGGGGAACATGAACACTGAAGCTTTCTTT; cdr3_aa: CATSRDPLDRGNMNTEAFF
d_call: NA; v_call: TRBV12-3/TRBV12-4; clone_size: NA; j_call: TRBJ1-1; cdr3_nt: TGTGCCGGCAGGCCAGGGAGGGTGGGCACTGAAGCTTTCTTT; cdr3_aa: CAGRPGRVGTEAFF
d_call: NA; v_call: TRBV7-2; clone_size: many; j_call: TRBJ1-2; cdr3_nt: TGTGCCAGCAGCTTGCAGGCAGGTGGCTACACCTTC; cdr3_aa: CASSLQAGGYTF
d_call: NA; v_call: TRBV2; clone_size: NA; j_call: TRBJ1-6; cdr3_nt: TGTGCCAGCGGTGTGCCGGGTTCACCCCTCCACTTT; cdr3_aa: CASGVPGSPLHF
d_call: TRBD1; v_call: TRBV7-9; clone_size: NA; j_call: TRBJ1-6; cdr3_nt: TGTGCCAGCAGCGAGGGGGACAGATTTAATTCACCCCTCCACTTT; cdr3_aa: CASSEGDRFNSPLHF
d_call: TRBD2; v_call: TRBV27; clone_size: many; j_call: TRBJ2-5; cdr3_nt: TGTGCCAGCAGTTTACGCGGGGGGGCGGAGAGGCAAGAGACCCAGTACTTC; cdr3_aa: CASSLRGGAERQETQYF
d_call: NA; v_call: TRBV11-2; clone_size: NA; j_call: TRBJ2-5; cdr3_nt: TGTGCCAGCAGCTCCCATAAAGAGACCCAGTACTTC; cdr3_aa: CASSSHKETQYF
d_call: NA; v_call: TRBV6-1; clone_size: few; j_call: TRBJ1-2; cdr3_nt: TGTGCCAGCAGTCCCCTGGGGGGAGCGGTCTATGGCTACACCTTC; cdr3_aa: CASSPLGGAVYGYTF
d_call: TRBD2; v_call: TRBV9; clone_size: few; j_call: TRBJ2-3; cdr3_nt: TGTGCCAGCAGCCCCGGGGGGGGTCCAGATACGCAGTATTTT; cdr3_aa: CASSPGGGPDTQYF